This T cell receptor beta chain originates from a study of shared clonotypes between healthy human individuals. The CDR3 runs 14 residues. V was pared by 5 bases and J by 8 bases, with 9 bases of the junction left unmatched. Germline loops: CDR1 SEHNR, CDR2 FQNEAQ (reference sequence). The table came from immunoSEQ multiplex PCR; TCRdb's copy has only in-frame clones and leaves some out. The repertoire holds millions of clones, with more than 80% as singletons. The sequenced sample was naive CD4+ T cells sorted from blood. As for subset: CD45RA+ positively selected. This TCR came from a man between 18 and 35 years old in good health. This chain joins TRBV7-9 and TRBJ2-4; TRBD2 matches 7 bases. CDR3 residues: CASSLRGGSDIQYF. In DNA, the CDR3 is TGTGCCAGCAGCCTCAGAGGCGGGAGCGACATTCAGTACTTC.